Below, 23 T cell receptor beta chains from the same sample are listed, as sequenced in a study of blood T cell repertoires in COVID-19. Here immunoSEQ multiplex PCR was the method, and the copy in TCRdb shows in-frame clones only, minus some. The sample has about 81,000 clones; approximately 84% are singletons. The specimen was peripheral blood. The receptors were sampled from a human donor in a cohort sampled during active COVID-19.

The chain joins TRBV30 to TRBJ1-2; D call uncertain. This CDR3 comprises 11 residues. Trimming pared 4 bases from V and 8 bases from J, leaving 11 bases between. Germline CDR1 and CDR2: GTSNPN and SVGIG (reference sequence). Here the CDR3 DNA reads TGTGCCTGGAAACAGCCCTGGGGCTACACCTTC. The encoded protein is CAWKQPWGYTF.

The chain links TRBV28 to TRBJ2-1, with TRBD2 matching 10 bases. The germline gives CDR1 MDHEN, CDR2 SYDVKM. With 2 bases clipped from V and 1 base from J, the junction kept 2 bases outside the gene matches. The CDR3 extends over 16 amino acids. CDR3 coding DNA: TGTGCCAGCAGTTTACCTAGCGGGGGTTCCTACAATGAGCAGTTCTTC. It is translated as CASSLPSGGSYNEQFF. Drawing the rest from reference TRBV28 and TRBJ2-1, the complete variable domain is DVKVTQSSRYLVKRTGEKVFLECVQDMDHENMFWYRQDPGLGLRLIYFSYDVKMKEKGDIPEGYSVSREKKERFSLILESASTNQTSMYLCASSLPSGGSYNEQFFGPGTRLTVL.

This chain uses TRBV5-1 with TRBJ1-2, with TRBD1 identical over 9 bases. Losses at the gene ends were 4 bases for V and 3 bases for J; bases not matched to a gene: 10. This CDR3 is 16 amino acids long. The germline gives CDR1 SGHRS, CDR2 YFSETQ. CDR3 region: CASSQHRDREDYGYTF. In nucleotides, the CDR3 is TGCGCCAGCAGCCAGCACCGGGACAGGGAAGACTATGGCTACACCTTC.

This sequence joins TRBV18 and TRBJ1-1, with a possible D match to TRBD1 (6 bases). Germline CDR1 is KGHSH and CDR2 is LQKENI. The CDR3 is 15 amino acids. V was trimmed by 0 bases and J by 6 bases, leaving 14 bases between them. As DNA, the CDR3 is TGTGCCAGCTCACCACCTTTGGGGGCTCGGGCTGAAGCTTTCTTT. Translating it yields CASSPPLGARAEAFF.

The V gene is TRBV7-3, the J gene TRBJ2-3, with D uncertain. V was pared by 2 bases and J by 0 bases, with 12 bases between. This CDR3 contains 16 residues. CDR1 and CDR2 (germline): SGHTA, FQGTGA. CDR3 in amino acids: CASSLGSETSTDTQYF. The CDR3 nucleotides read TGTGCCAGCAGCTTAGGGTCAGAGACTAGCACAGATACGCAGTATTTT.

V and J are TRBV2 and TRBJ2-1; 9 bases fit TRBD1. The CDR3 is 17 residues long. With 8 bases clipped from V and 2 bases from J, the junction kept 13 bases outside the gene matches. Per the germline V gene, CDR1 is SNHLY and CDR2 is FYNNEI. The chain's CDR3 is CASRGDRASPTYNEQFF. The CDR3 bases are TGTGCCAGCCGGGGGGACAGGGCCTCACCCACCTACAATGAGCAGTTCTTC.

In this sample, this clone turned up once. The rearrangement joins TRBV4-1 to TRBJ2-1; the match to TRBD1 covers 7 bases. Germline-derived CDR1 and CDR2 are MGHRA and YSYEKL. V was pared by 3 bases and J by 6 bases, with 2 bases of the junction left unmatched. This CDR3 has 13 residues. For the CDR3, the DNA is TGCGCCAGCAGCCAGACAGGGCTCAATGAGCAGTTCTTC. Its protein is CASSQTGLNEQFF.

The chain is built from TRBV2 and TRBJ1-6; 8 nucleotides line up with TRBD1. The CDR3 spans 12 residues. Germline values: CDR1 SNHLY, CDR2 FYNNEI. The J segment lost 9 bases and the V segment lost 6 bases, leaving 1 base of the junction unmatched. The CDR3: CASSGTGSPLHF. The CDR3 nucleotides are TGTGCCAGCAGCGGGACAGGTTCACCCCTCCACTTT.

The V and J genes are TRBV5-4 and TRBJ1-4; TRBD1 agrees at 7 bases. After removal of 4 bases from V and 8 bases from J, the junction contained 5 bases not matched to a gene. Looked up from germline, CDR1 is SGHNT and CDR2 is YYREEE (reference sequence). This CDR3 has 13 residues. DNA of the CDR3: TGTGCCAGCAGCCCGGGCAGGGGGGAAAAACTGTTTTTT. It specifies CASSPGRGEKLFF.

The genes are TRBV28 and TRBJ1-4; TRBD1 matches at 7 bases. Germline CDR1 is MDHEN and CDR2 is SYDVKM. Trimming removed 8 bases from V and 7 bases from J; junction bases left unmatched: 4. CDR3 size: 12 residues. The CDR3 loop is CASRQGGEKLFF. CDR3 coding DNA: TGTGCCAGCCGACAGGGAGGTGAAAAACTGTTTTTT.

The chain is built from TRBV28 and TRBJ1-2, with D perhaps TRBD1 (6 bases). The CDR3 has 15 amino acids. Germline loops: CDR1 MDHEN, CDR2 SYDVKM. V was clipped by 3 bases and J by 0 bases, with 11 bases between them. The CDR3 DNA is TGTGCCAGCAGTTTGTTTTACAGGGCTAACTATGGCTACACCTTC. Translating gives CASSLFYRANYGYTF.

The rearrangement joins TRBV5-5 to TRBJ1-5; 7 nucleotides agree with TRBD1. J was trimmed by 4 bases and V by 0 bases; bases with no gene match: 4. This CDR3 region has 15 residues. Germline lookup yields CDR1 SGHKS and CDR2 YYEKEE (reference sequence). The CDR3 sequence: CASSLAADRNQPQHF. The CDR3 DNA is TGTGCCAGCAGCTTGGCCGCGGACAGGAATCAGCCCCAGCATTTT.

The rearrangement uses TRBV27 and TRBJ1-1, with 8 bases lining up with TRBD1. Germline CDR1 is MNHEY and CDR2 is SMNVEV (reference sequence). The CDR3 is 14 amino acids. J was trimmed by 0 bases and V by 8 bases; bases with no gene match: 5. This chain's CDR3 is CASGHRGLNTEAFF. For the CDR3, the DNA is TGTGCCAGCGGACACAGGGGGTTGAACACTGAAGCTTTCTTT.

The J gene is TRBJ1-2, the V gene TRBV6-1; TRBD1 aligns across 8 bases. V shed 2 bases and J 10 bases; nucleotides not matched to a gene: 6. There are 13 residues in the CDR3. Germline V gene data show CDR1 as MNHNS and CDR2 as SASEGT. DNA of the CDR3: TGTGCCAGCAGTGAATACGGACAGGGCTACTACACCTTC. Amino acids: CASSEYGQGYYTF.

This clone was seen a single time. J is TRBJ2-7 and V is TRBV9; 7 bases map to TRBD1. The length of the CDR3 is 15 residues. Germline CDR1 and CDR2: SGDLS and YYNGEE. The ends lost 5 bases at V and 1 base at J; junction bases unmatched: 9. The CDR3 loop is CASRANRGSSYEQYF. For the CDR3, the DNA is TGTGCCAGCAGGGCCAACAGGGGTTCTTCCTACGAGCAGTACTTC.

This chain connects TRBV3-1 (or the pseudogene TRBV3-2) to TRBJ1-2, with 8 bases fitting TRBD1. CDR1 is LGHDT, CDR2 YNNKEL, per germline (reference sequence). The trim removed 0 bases at V and 8 bases at J, leaving 11 bases unmatched. This CDR3 has 16 residues. The CDR3 loop reads CASSQDRAGGQWGYTF. CDR3 nucleotide sequence: TGTGCCAGCAGCCAAGATCGGGCAGGGGGCCAGTGGGGCTACACCTTC.

The chain combines TRBV28 with TRBJ1-1, with D tentatively TRBD1 (5 bases). Germline V gives CDR1 MDHEN, CDR2 SYDVKM. V lost 2 bases to trimming and J lost 5 bases, with 6 bases between them. CDR3 length equals 12 residues. The CDR3 sequence is CASSLKGTEAFF. CDR3 bases: TGTGCCAGCAGTTTAAAGGGGACTGAAGCTTTCTTT.

The CDR3 DNA sequence: TGTGCCAGCAGCTATACAGGGGGCGGAACTGAAGCTTTCTTT. It encodes CASSYTGGGTEAFF. This chain connects TRBV5-6 to TRBJ1-1; TRBD1 aligns across 9 bases. With V trimmed by 3 bases and J by 5 bases, 5 bases remained unmatched. This CDR3 spans 14 amino acids. Germline V gives CDR1 SGHDT, CDR2 YYEEEE. The variable domain in full, completed from reference TRBV5-6 and TRBJ1-1, reads DAGVTQSPTHLIKTRGQQVTLRCSPKSGHDTVSWYQQALGQGPQFIFQYYEEEERQRGNFPDRFSGHQFPNYSSELNVNALLLGDSALYLCASSYTGGGTEAFFGQGTRLTVV.

This rearrangement joins TRBV3-1 (or the pseudogene TRBV3-2) to TRBJ2-2; tentatively, D is TRBD2 (5 bases). In germline, CDR1 is LGHDT, CDR2 YNNKEL (reference sequence). The CDR3 extends over 16 amino acids. Trimming removed 1 base from V and 3 bases from J, with 12 bases in between. The CDR3 DNA is TGTGCCAGCAGCCAAGTACGGGGTAAGGACACCGGGGAGCTGTTTTTT. Translation: CASSQVRGKDTGELFF.

The chain couples TRBV4-1 to TRBJ2-1; 9 positions match TRBD2. The CDR3 has 17 residues. Trimming took 1 base from V and 4 from J; bases not matched to a gene: 8. The germline CDR1 and CDR2 sequences are MGHRA and YSYEKL. The CDR3: CASSQGVYSGGYNEQFF. CDR3 coding DNA: TGCGCCAGCAGCCAAGGAGTTTATAGCGGGGGATACAATGAGCAGTTCTTC.

The V gene is TRBV6-2 or TRBV6-3, the J gene TRBJ2-1, with TRBD2 matching 12 bases. V was clipped by 2 bases and J by 9 bases; unmatched bases: 5. Germline CDR1 is MNHEY and CDR2 is SVGEGT. The CDR3 runs 15 residues. For the CDR3, the DNA is TGTGCCAGCAGTTACCTAGCGGGGGGGCCGGGTGAGCAGTTCTTC. Translating gives CASSYLAGGPGEQFF.

The table lists this clone with a few counts. This chain uses TRBV2 with TRBJ2-3, with a weak D call TRBD2 (5 bases). The V and J ends lost 4 bases and 0 bases respectively, with 20 bases between them. The CDR3 is 18 amino acids. Germline V gene data show CDR1 as SNHLY and CDR2 as FYNNEI. The CDR3, as DNA: TGTGCCAGCAGTGCCAACGCGGGCAGTACAACTAGCACAGATACGCAGTATTTT. Translating it yields CASSANAGSTTSTDTQYF.

The chain combines TRBV7-9 with TRBJ1-1, with D perhaps matching TRBD1 (5 bases). V was pared by 5 bases and J by 3 bases, with 16 bases between. The CDR3 contains 15 residues. Germline V gives CDR1 SEHNR, CDR2 FQNEAQ (reference sequence). CDR3 amino acids: CASSPRVFRYTEAFF. The DNA of the CDR3 is TGTGCCAGCAGCCCCAGGGTCTTTAGGTACACTGAAGCTTTCTTT.